One sample yielded the 30 T cell receptor beta chains listed below, sequenced in a study of T-cell memory formation after mild COVID-19. Via MiXCR, TCRdb re-called the 5' RACE reads, giving one row per CDR3 protein. This table has about 2,300 distinct CDR3 sequences, about two thirds appearing once. The sample consisted of PBMCs or a T cell subset sorted from them (not recorded which). These receptors were collected from an adult who had mild COVID-19 (a few samples of this study predate the infection). Cell type and time point are not known.

Here the CDR3 DNA reads TGTGCCAGCAGCCAAGGGGGAGATTCCAGGGGGGAGACCCAGTACTTC. Amino acids: CASSQGGDSRGETQYF. The chain uses TRBV4-2 and TRBJ2-5; TRBD1 aligns across 7 bases. Germline V gives CDR1 LGHNA, CDR2 YNFKEQ. CDR3 length: 16 amino acids. The V and J ends lost 1 base and 5 bases, in that order; junction bases with no gene match: 10.

This chain uses TRBV4-2 with TRBJ2-7; D remains ambiguous. This CDR3 is built from 11 residues. Germline CDR1 LGHNA, CDR2 YNFKEQ. V lost 0 bases and J lost 6, with 3 bases in between. The CDR3 sequence is CASSQDREQYF. The DNA of the CDR3 is TGTGCCAGCAGCCAAGATCGCGAGCAGTACTTC.

This clonotype was recorded once. CDR3 in DNA: TGTGCCAGCAGAGACAGGGGTATGGTGTTCGGAGAGACCCAGTACTTC. Translated, it gives CASRDRGMVFGETQYF. The gene calls are TRBV7-2 and TRBJ2-5, with 8 bases lining up with TRBD1. This CDR3 has 16 amino acids. Germline V gene data show CDR1 as SGHTA and CDR2 as FQGNSA. With 6 bases clipped from V and 4 bases from J, the junction kept 13 bases outside the gene matches.

This chain links TRBV4-2 with TRBJ2-3; 11 nucleotides agree with TRBD2. Germline V CDR1 and CDR2: LGHNA, YNFKEQ. Trimming at V came to 0 bases and at J to 13 bases, leaving 9 bases not matched to a gene. The CDR3 loop spans 15 amino acids. The CDR3 DNA reads as TGTGCCAGCAGCCAAGATGGGCTAGCGGGGGGATTAGAGTATTTT. Translation gives CASSQDGLAGGLEYF.

This clonotype was seen a single time. This rearrangement joins TRBV11-1 to TRBJ2-1; D is unclear. There are 14 residues in the CDR3. Germline V gives CDR1 SGHAT, CDR2 FQDESV (reference sequence). The ends were cut back, 4 bases at V and 4 bases at J, with 11 bases in the middle. The CDR3 bases are TGTGCCAGCAGCTCGGGCGGCGAATACAATGAGCAGTTCTTC. Translated, it gives CASSSGGEYNEQFF.

This clonotype is large within its sample. This chain joins TRBV5-1 and TRBJ2-1; D is possibly TRBD2 (7 bases). There are 16 residues in the CDR3. Germline CDR1 and CDR2: SGHRS and YFSETQ. With 4 bases removed from V and 7 bases from J, the gap between germline ends came to 21 bases. The CDR3 sequence is CASSTKNGGPRNEQFF. CDR3 bases: TGCGCCAGCAGCACCAAGAACGGGGGGCCTCGGAATGAGCAGTTCTTC.

J is TRBJ2-5 and V is TRBV20-1; 12 bases are shared with TRBD2. Losses at the gene ends were 5 bases for V and 3 bases for J; bases not matched to a gene: 7. The germline V gene has CDR1 DFQATT and CDR2 SNEGSKA (reference sequence). This CDR3 has 15 residues. CDR3: CSAGGLAGNKETQYF. The CDR3 DNA reads TGCAGTGCTGGAGGACTAGCGGGGAACAAAGAGACCCAGTACTTC.

The count of this clonotype is one. The genes are TRBV7-6 and TRBJ2-3; D may be TRBD1 (6 bases). In germline, CDR1 is SGHVS, CDR2 FNYEAQ. V lost 2 bases and J 6 bases, leaving 9 bases between the germline ends. The CDR3 has 13 amino acids. CDR3 in DNA: TGTGCCAGCAGCTTACCAGGGGCCGATACGCAGTATTTT. Translation gives CASSLPGADTQYF.

The V call is TRBV13, the J call TRBJ2-2, with no clear D. The germline gives CDR1 PRHDT, CDR2 FYEKMQ (reference sequence). The CDR3 length is 12 residues. V gave up 0 bases and J gave up 4 bases, with 0 bases separating them. The CDR3 sequence: CASSLGTGELFF. The CDR3 DNA reads as TGTGCCAGCAGCTTAGGCACCGGGGAGCTGTTTTTT.

The chain carries TRBV7-2 and TRBJ2-3, with 7 bases lining up with TRBD1. Trimming removed 5 bases from V and 2 bases from J; junction bases left unmatched: 4. CDR3 length: 14 residues. The germline V gene encodes CDR1 SGHTA and CDR2 FQGNSA. This chain's CDR3 is CASSPDRNTDTQYF. CDR3 nucleotides: TGTGCCAGCAGCCCGGACAGGAACACAGATACGCAGTATTTT.

V usage is TRBV15 and J usage is TRBJ1-5; D remains ambiguous. CDR1 is LNHNV and CDR2 is YYDKDF in the germline V gene (reference sequence). With 7 bases removed from V and 6 bases from J, the gap between germline ends came to 13 bases. The CDR3 is made up of 13 amino acids. CDR3 residues: CATNTGTSQPQHF. The CDR3 DNA reads TGTGCCACCAACACGGGTACTAGTCAGCCCCAGCATTTT.

This clonotype has a single count. The chain carries TRBV7-8 and TRBJ1-2; a possible D gene is TRBD1 (5 bases). Germline-derived CDR1 and CDR2 are SGHVS and FQNEAQ. Trimming removed 2 bases at V and 3 bases at J, with 10 bases between. The CDR3 consists of 14 residues. CDR3 sequence: CASSLQGLYYGYTF. CDR3 DNA: TGTGCCAGCAGCTTACAGGGACTCTACTATGGCTACACCTTC.

This chain's CDR3 is CASSNWDRRGETQYF. DNA for the CDR3: TGTGCCAGCAGTAACTGGGACCGCCGCGGGGAGACCCAGTACTTC. The chain combines TRBV6-2 or TRBV6-3 with TRBJ2-5; D may match TRBD1 or TRBD2 (5 bases each). The CDR3 extends over 15 amino acids. Trimming removed 5 bases at V and 5 bases at J, with 18 bases between. CDR1 MNHEY and CDR2 SVGEGT come from the germline V gene.

The chain is built from TRBV5-1 and TRBJ2-7; 9 nucleotides match TRBD1. The CDR3 spans 15 residues. V lost 3 bases, J lost 5 bases, and 9 bases stayed unmatched. Germline V gene sequence: CDR1 SGHRS, CDR2 YFSETQ. Here the CDR3 reads CASSSARQGVHEQYF. The CDR3 DNA sequence: TGCGCCAGCAGCTCAGCCCGACAGGGGGTCCACGAGCAGTACTTC.

Relative to its sample, this clonotype is large. The chain recombines TRBV29-1 with TRBJ2-2; no firm D call. V lost 4 bases, J lost 5 bases, and 11 bases lay in between. This CDR3 is 13 amino acids long. CDR1 is SQVTM and CDR2 is ANQGSEA in the germline V gene. Written as DNA, the CDR3 is TGCAGCGTTGCCCTCACTGGAACCGGGGAGCTGTTTTTT. Amino acids: CSVALTGTGELFF.

CDR3 in amino acids: CASSQGTGGEQYF. The CDR3 nucleotides are TGTGCCAGCAGCCAGGGGACAGGGGGCGAGCAGTACTTC. The V call is TRBV7-6, the J call TRBJ2-7; the match to TRBD1 covers 11 bases. The CDR3 runs to 13 residues. Germline lookup yields CDR1 SGHVS and CDR2 FNYEAQ. With V trimmed by 5 bases and J by 6 bases, 3 bases remained unmatched. Combining the CDR3 with reference TRBV7-6 and TRBJ2-7 gives the whole variable domain GAGVSQSPRYKVTKRGQDVALRCDPISGHVSLYWYRQALGQGPEFLTYFNYEAQQDKSGLPNDRFSAERPEGSISTLTIQRTEQRDSAMYRCASSQGTGGEQYFGPGTRLTVT.

This clonotype rates as large. The genes are TRBV20-1 and TRBJ2-7; TRBD1 aligns across 7 bases. Germline CDR1 DFQATT, CDR2 SNEGSKA (reference sequence). Germline trimming cut 0 bases from V and 5 bases from J; bases unmatched to any gene: 7. This CDR3 contains 14 residues. The DNA of the CDR3 is TGCAGTGCTAGAGATCCGGGACAGCTCCACGAGCAGTACTTC. Translating it yields CSARDPGQLHEQYF.

This clonotype qualifies as medium-sized. The genes are TRBV5-4 and TRBJ1-1; 9 bases agree with TRBD1. Germline V lookup: CDR1 SGHNT, CDR2 YYREEE (reference sequence). The CDR3 runs to 15 residues. With V trimmed by 3 bases and J by 3 bases, 6 bases remained unmatched. The CDR3 DNA sequence: TGTGCCAGCAGCTCTACAGGGGGCGCGGACACTGAAGCTTTCTTT. Amino acids: CASSSTGGADTEAFF.

The rearrangement uses TRBV5-1 and TRBJ1-1, with TRBD1 identical over 7 bases. V lost 2 bases and J lost 4; bases outside the gene matches: 5. Germline V CDR1 and CDR2: SGHRS, YFSETQ. The CDR3 runs 14 residues. The CDR3 sequence is CASSFRTGGTEAFF. In DNA, the CDR3 is TGCGCCAGCAGCTTCAGGACAGGAGGCACTGAAGCTTTCTTT.

V usage is TRBV9 and J usage is TRBJ2-7; tentative D call: TRBD2 (6 bases). CDR1 and CDR2 (germline): SGDLS, YYNGEE. Trimming removed 4 bases from V and 2 bases from J, with 16 bases in between. There are 15 residues in the CDR3. CDR3 nucleotides: TGTGCCAGCAGCCGGCCTTCGTCGGGGGCCTACGAGCAGTACTTC. This translates into CASSRPSSGAYEQYF.

This clonotype was found a few times. V and J are TRBV14 and TRBJ1-2; 9 nucleotides line up with TRBD1. Per germline, CDR1 SGHDN and CDR2 FVKESK. The CDR3 contains 13 residues. V was pared by 5 bases and J by 2 bases, with 0 bases of the junction left unmatched. For the CDR3, the DNA is TGTGCCAGCAGCGGGACAGGGAACTATGGCTACACCTTC. Translating gives CASSGTGNYGYTF.

This clonotype was seen once. The rearrangement uses TRBV20-1 and TRBJ2-5; D is uncertain. Germline V gene lookup returns CDR1 DFQATT and CDR2 SNEGSKA (reference sequence). Trimming removed 1 base from V and 5 bases from J, with 11 bases in between. The CDR3 is 13 amino acids. The DNA of the CDR3 is TGCAGTGCTAGAGTCCCGTCCCAGGAGACCCAGTACTTC. Translation gives CSARVPSQETQYF.

The V call is TRBV7-6, the J call TRBJ2-1; D is uncertain. The CDR3 runs 14 residues. Trimming stripped 2 bases from V and 4 bases from J, with 9 bases between. The germline gives CDR1 SGHVS, CDR2 FNYEAQ. The CDR3 bases are TGTGCCAGCAGCTTACTCGGGCCATACAATGAGCAGTTCTTC. The encoded protein is CASSLLGPYNEQFF.

The rearrangement uses TRBV20-1 and TRBJ2-1; 8 nucleotides line up with TRBD1. Germline V lookup: CDR1 DFQATT, CDR2 SNEGSKA (reference sequence). Unmatched junction bases numbered 5, after V lost 6 bases and J lost 4 bases. This CDR3 has 13 amino acids. Here the CDR3 DNA reads TGCAGTGCAACCGGGACAGGATACAATGAGCAGTTCTTC. Amino acids: CSATGTGYNEQFF.

This rearrangement joins TRBV11-3 to TRBJ2-7, with a weak D call TRBD1 (6 bases). The CDR3 length is 17 residues. Looked up from germline, CDR1 is SGHNT and CDR2 is YENEEA. The V end was cut by 1 base, the J end by 0 bases, with 16 bases between. The CDR3 bases are TGTGCCAGCAGCTTAGCACCCCTGACAGGCCTCTCCTACGAGCAGTACTTC. This encodes CASSLAPLTGLSYEQYF.

In its sample, this clonotype is medium-sized. This sequence joins TRBV5-6 and TRBJ2-1, with 7 positions matching TRBD1. The J segment lost 5 bases and the V segment lost 4 bases, leaving 6 bases of the junction unmatched. The CDR3 has 14 amino acids. Germline CDR1 reads SGHDT; CDR2 reads YYEEEE. The CDR3 DNA is TGTGCCAGCAGCCCGCCGGGACAGCACAATGAGCAGTTCTTC. The encoded protein is CASSPPGQHNEQFF.

This clonotype has only one observation. This chain uses TRBV6-5 with TRBJ2-7; tentatively, D is TRBD1 (5 bases). V was trimmed by 7 bases and J by 3 bases, leaving 7 bases between them. Germline V gene data show CDR1 as MNHEY and CDR2 as SVGAGI. The CDR3 is 11 residues long. DNA for the CDR3: TGTGCCAGCACCGACAGCTACGAGCAGTACTTC. It yields the protein CASTDSYEQYF.

This clonotype is classed as large (0.1 to 1%). The chain carries TRBV27 and TRBJ2-3, with 7 bases lining up with TRBD1. V lost 5 bases, J lost 2 bases, and 7 bases stayed unmatched. Germline V gives CDR1 MNHEY, CDR2 SMNVEV (reference sequence). The CDR3 loop spans 15 amino acids. CDR3: CASSPEGQFTDTQYF. The CDR3 DNA reads as TGTGCCAGCAGTCCAGAGGGACAGTTCACAGATACGCAGTATTTT.

This chain joins TRBV9 and TRBJ2-7; 9 nucleotides agree with TRBD2. J gave up 2 bases and V 6 bases, and 6 bases lay outside the gene matches. This CDR3 region has 14 residues. The germline V gene encodes CDR1 SGDLS and CDR2 YYNGEE. DNA of the CDR3: TGTGCCAGCAACCCTGGCGGGAGGGCCTACGAGCAGTACTTC. Translation: CASNPGGRAYEQYF. The full variable domain, with the rest looked up from reference TRBV9 and TRBJ2-7, is DSGVTQTPKHLITATGQRVTLRCSPRSGDLSVYWYQQSLDQGLQFLIQYYNGEERAKGNILERFSAQQFPDLHSELNLSSLELGDSALYFCASNPGGRAYEQYFGPGTRLTVT.

By share, this clonotype ranks as medium-sized. The chain couples TRBV12-3 or TRBV12-4 to TRBJ2-7, with a tentative D call TRBD1 (5 bases). The CDR3 extends over 13 amino acids. The germline V and J ends were trimmed by 3 bases and 2 bases, with 8 bases remaining between them. The CDR3 nucleotides read TGTGCCAGCAGTTTTTGGACACCCTACGAGCAGTACTTC. It is translated as CASSFWTPYEQYF.